The 31 T cell receptor beta chains in this list originate from one sample, sequenced in a study of T-cell reconstitution after alpha-beta-depleted transplantation in children. Preparation of the TCRbeta library involved a method that used unique molecular identifiers. One entry per CDR3 protein results from TCRdb running MiXCR on the PCR reads. This sample carries approximately 500,000 distinct CDR3 sequences, 25% to 30% of them seen once, and the ten largest clones take just over 35%. Material: PBMCs, obtained before TCRalphabeta/CD19-depleted stem cell transplant. The receptors shown here come from a boy younger than two with Wiskott-Aldrich syndrome, due to receive a stem cell transplant.

This clonotype was counted only a few times. V gene TRBV20-1 combines with J gene TRBJ2-7, with D perhaps matching TRBD1 (6 bases). Trimming shortened V by 7 bases and J by 4 bases, and 11 bases separated the two germline ends. The CDR3 sequence is 11 residues long. Germline lookup yields CDR1 DFQATT and CDR2 SNEGSKA (reference sequence). CDR3 protein: CSGGRGYEQYF. The DNA for the CDR3 is TGCAGTGGGGGTAGGGGGTACGAGCAGTACTTC.

The V and J genes are TRBV7-9 and TRBJ2-5; 8 bases agree with TRBD1. The CDR3 is 16 amino acids. Germline V gene sequence: CDR1 SEHNR, CDR2 FQNEAQ (reference sequence). V shed 4 bases and J 2 bases; nucleotides not matched to a gene: 9. The CDR3 DNA reads TGTGCCAGCAGCTCGGACAGGGTCAGGGGACAAGAGACCCAGTACTTC. Protein: CASSSDRVRGQETQYF.

This chain uses TRBV7-3 with TRBJ2-3, with 7 bases matching TRBD2. CDR3 size: 15 residues. The ends lost 2 bases at V and 2 bases at J; junction bases unmatched: 4. Per germline, CDR1 SGHTA and CDR2 FQGTGA. The CDR3 loop reads CASSLGAGYTDTQYF. Written as DNA, the CDR3 is TGTGCCAGCAGCTTAGGAGCGGGATACACAGATACGCAGTATTTT.

This clonotype has a handful of counts. For the CDR3, the DNA is TGTGCCAGCAGTTACGGGACTAGCGGGAACAATGAGCAGTTCTTC. This codes for CASSYGTSGNNEQFF. This chain connects TRBV6-5 to TRBJ2-1, with 13 bases aligning to TRBD2. J was trimmed by 5 bases and V by 2 bases; bases with no gene match: 0. CDR1 is MNHEY, CDR2 SVGAGI, per germline. The CDR3 has 15 amino acids.

V gene TRBV7-2 combines with J gene TRBJ2-5; 11 positions agree with TRBD2. Germline values: CDR1 SGHTA, CDR2 FQGNSA. This CDR3 region has 13 residues. The V and J ends lost 8 bases and 6 bases, in that order; junction bases with no gene match: 5. CDR3 protein: CASGASGRKTQYF. DNA of the CDR3: TGTGCCAGCGGGGCTAGCGGGAGGAAGACCCAGTACTTC.

The gene calls are TRBV12-3 or TRBV12-4 and TRBJ1-2, with D uncertain. V gave up 5 bases and J gave up 2 bases, with 15 bases separating them. The CDR3 consists of 15 residues. The CDR3 spells CASSPSREGNYGYTF. In DNA form, the CDR3 reads TGTGCCAGCAGTCCCTCGCGGGAGGGAAACTATGGCTACACCTTC.

This rearrangement joins TRBV5-6 to TRBJ2-4; 8 bases map to TRBD2. CDR1 SGHDT and CDR2 YYEEEE come from the germline V gene. Germline trimming cut 4 bases from V and 0 bases from J; bases unmatched to any gene: 9. This CDR3 is 17 amino acids long. CDR3 in DNA: TGTGCCAGCAGCCTCCTTGGTAGCGGGATAGCCAAAAACATTCAGTACTTC. As protein: CASSLLGSGIAKNIQYF.

In this sample, this clonotype turned up a few times. The chain joins TRBV5-1 to TRBJ2-3; possibly TRBD2 for D (5 bases). The CDR3 runs to 16 residues. The germline gives CDR1 SGHRS, CDR2 YFSETQ. Trimming stripped 4 bases from V and 2 bases from J, with 17 bases between. As DNA, the CDR3 is TGCGCCAGCAGCCGTCTTCGGGGAACTTACACAGATACGCAGTATTTT. Translating it yields CASSRLRGTYTDTQYF.

The chain employs TRBV20-1 and TRBJ2-3; 9 bases line up with TRBD2. The CDR3 totals 16 residues. With V trimmed by 3 bases and J by 2 bases, 9 bases remained unmatched. The germline V gene encodes CDR1 DFQATT and CDR2 SNEGSKA (reference sequence). CDR3 in DNA: TGCAGTGCTAGGCACCCACTAGCGGGTATCACAGATACGCAGTATTTT. This codes for CSARHPLAGITDTQYF.

This chain joins TRBV14 and TRBJ2-2; no reliable D call. The CDR3 runs 14 residues. V lost 0 bases to trimming and J lost 8 bases, with 10 bases between them. Germline V gene lookup returns CDR1 SGHDN and CDR2 FVKESK. Here the CDR3 reads CASSQDLVSGELFF. The CDR3 coding sequence is TGTGCCAGCAGCCAAGATCTCGTGTCAGGGGAGCTGTTTTTT.

This clonotype was observed a few times. The chain combines TRBV7-9 with TRBJ2-7; maybe TRBD1 (5 bases). Germline V gene lookup returns CDR1 SEHNR and CDR2 FQNEAQ (reference sequence). V was trimmed by 4 bases and J by 3 bases, leaving 13 bases between them. CDR3 length: 14 residues. The DNA of the CDR3 is TGTGCCAGCAGCTATACAGACAGCCTCTACGAGCAGTACTTC. Translating gives CASSYTDSLYEQYF.

The table lists this clonotype with a few counts. The V and J genes are TRBV20-1 and TRBJ2-5, with D perhaps matching TRBD2 (5 bases). This CDR3 comprises 15 residues. Germline CDR1 and CDR2: DFQATT and SNEGSKA (reference sequence). V was trimmed by 6 bases and J by 4 bases, leaving 21 bases between them. The CDR3 sequence: CSATSWLAPRETQYF. CDR3 DNA sequence: TGCAGTGCCACCTCTTGGCTAGCTCCCAGAGAGACCCAGTACTTC.

The sample holds a few counts of this clonotype. The chain recombines TRBV30 with TRBJ1-4; D may be TRBD1 (6 bases). The length of the CDR3 is 16 residues. Trimming took 1 base from V and 10 from J, leaving 22 bases between them. CDR1 GTSNPN and CDR2 SVGIG come from the germline V gene (reference sequence). CDR3 DNA: TGTGCCTGGAGTGCCACCTTGAATCGACAGGATGGAAAACTGTTTTTT. Translated, it gives CAWSATLNRQDGKLFF.

Only a few counts were recorded for this clonotype. The rearrangement uses TRBV9 and TRBJ2-1, with D possibly TRBD2 on 5 matching bases. This CDR3 spans 15 amino acids. The germline V gene has CDR1 SGDLS and CDR2 YYNGEE. Trimming took off 0 bases at V and 2 bases at J, with 9 bases between the two ends. CDR3 bases: TGTGCCAGCAGCGTAGACGCGGGCACCTACAATGAGCAGTTCTTC. Translated: CASSVDAGTYNEQFF.

This clonotype was detected only a few times. This chain links TRBV5-8 with TRBJ2-7; 10 nucleotides align to TRBD2. Unmatched junction bases numbered 16, after V lost 10 bases and J lost 6 bases. Germline V gives CDR1 SGHTS, CDR2 YDEGEE. The CDR3 length is 15 residues. CDR3 nucleotide sequence: TGTGCCCCCGGGGGAACTAGCGGGACGACGGGCGAGCAGTACTTC. Its translation is CAPGGTSGTTGEQYF.

The J gene is TRBJ2-4, the V gene TRBV27, with 7 bases aligning to TRBD2. The CDR3 length is 15 residues. Germline V lookup: CDR1 MNHEY, CDR2 SMNVEV (reference sequence). V shed 3 bases, J shed 3 bases, and the junction held 5 bases outside the gene matches. The CDR3 nucleotides are TGTGCCAGCAGTTTCTCTGGACTAGTCAAAAACATTCAGTACTTC. This gives the protein CASSFSGLVKNIQYF.

The chain uses TRBV28 and TRBJ2-3, with 7 bases that match TRBD2. Germline V CDR1 and CDR2: MDHEN, SYDVKM. V was clipped by 5 bases and J by 3 bases; unmatched bases: 11. The CDR3 totals 16 residues. The CDR3 sequence is CASSRLAALGTDTQYF. The CDR3 DNA follows: TGTGCCAGCAGTCGGCTAGCGGCCCTCGGTACAGATACGCAGTATTTT.

This clonotype was seen only a few times. This chain joins TRBV6-2 or TRBV6-3 and TRBJ2-6, with D maybe TRBD1 (8 bases). The CDR3 has 21 amino acids. Per germline, CDR1 MNHEY and CDR2 SVGEGT. The V gene lost 7 bases and the J gene lost 1 base, with 29 bases spanning the gap. The CDR3 DNA follows: TGTGCCAGCAAAAACAGGGGGGGAATTTTAGGGCCCCTGTCTGGGGCCAACGTCCTGACTTTC. This gives the protein CASKNRGGILGPLSGANVLTF.

This sequence joins TRBV18 and TRBJ2-7; 9 bases align to TRBD1. The CDR3 consists of 15 residues. The V and J ends lost 5 bases and 3 bases, in that order; junction bases with no gene match: 8. Germline V gene data show CDR1 as KGHSH and CDR2 as LQKENI. CDR3 sequence reads: CASSAGTGNRYEQYF. CDR3 nucleotides: TGTGCCAGCTCAGCCGGGACAGGGAACCGCTACGAGCAGTACTTC.

The chain employs TRBV6-1 and TRBJ1-1; D is undetermined. CDR1 and CDR2 from the germline V gene are MNHNS and SASEGT. Trimming left V 2 bases short and J 0 bases short, with 10 bases between. This CDR3 spans 15 amino acids. The CDR3 DNA follows: TGTGCCAGCAGTGAATTCTATCGACTGAACACTGAAGCTTTCTTT. Its translation is CASSEFYRLNTEAFF.

Regarding this clonotype: The conserved final phenylalanine or tryptophan is absent from the CDR3, which likely points to a read error. V usage is TRBV20-1 and J usage is TRBJ2-1, with D perhaps matching TRBD1 (6 bases). Trimming shortened V by 2 bases and J by 4 bases, and 9 bases separated the two germline ends. CDR3 length: 13 amino acids. Germline CDR1 reads DFQATT; CDR2 reads SNEGSKA (reference sequence). CDR3 in DNA: TGCAGTGCTAGAAGGACAGCATACAATGAGCAGTTCTTG. It is translated as CSARRTAYNEQFL.

This clonotype occurred a few times. The chain links TRBV20-1 to TRBJ2-3; the D call may be TRBD1 or TRBD2 (5 bases each). The CDR3 has 15 residues. The V gene's germline CDR1 is DFQATT and CDR2 SNEGSKA (reference sequence). Between the trimmed V and J ends, which lost 3 bases and 0 bases, there was a span of 13 bases. As DNA, the CDR3 is TGCAGTGCTAGGGGACGGTTGTTTAGCACAGATACGCAGTATTTT. Its translation: CSARGRLFSTDTQYF.

This clonotype has just a few counts. The chain links TRBV7-2 to TRBJ2-7; D is unclear. V shed 3 bases and J shed 4 bases, with 10 bases lying between them. The CDR3 totals 13 residues. CDR1 and CDR2 (germline): SGHTA, FQGNSA. The CDR3, as DNA: TGTGCCAGCAGCTTTGTGTCAGTTTACGAGCAGTACTTC. The encoded protein is CASSFVSVYEQYF.

The rearrangement joins TRBV29-1 to TRBJ1-1; D is unresolved. V was clipped by 7 bases and J by 2 bases, with 17 bases between them. Germline CDR1 is SQVTM and CDR2 is ANQGSEA. CDR3 length: 14 residues. The CDR3 DNA reads TGCAGCGGCACTCCATACTCGGACAACACTGAAGCTTTCTTT. This codes for CSGTPYSDNTEAFF.

As to this clonotype: It is likely a read error, because the conserved phenylalanine at the end of the CDR3 is missing. The rearrangement uses TRBV7-9 and TRBJ2-3; D not resolved. The CDR3 length is 15 residues. Trimming took off 3 bases at V and 0 bases at J, with 10 bases between the two ends. Germline lookup yields CDR1 SEHNR and CDR2 FQNEAQ (reference sequence). CDR3 amino acids: CASSFSRRSTDTQYL. The CDR3 DNA reads as TGTGCCAGCAGCTTCAGTAGACGGAGCACAGATACGCAGTATTTA.

This clonotype appeared a few times. V gene TRBV10-3 combines with J gene TRBJ1-1; D may be TRBD1 (6 bases). V was clipped by 5 bases and J by 1 base, with 14 bases between them. CDR3 length: 15 residues. Germline V gene sequence: CDR1 ENHRY, CDR2 SYGVKD. CDR3 loop: CAISLGGTKNTEAFF. The CDR3 nucleotides are TGTGCCATCAGTTTGGGCGGGACAAAGAACACTGAAGCTTTCTTT.

The chain employs TRBV2 and TRBJ2-3; TRBD2 agrees at 10 bases. V dropped 3 bases and J dropped 0; count of bases not matched to a gene: 6. This CDR3 comprises 17 residues. Germline CDR1 SNHLY, CDR2 FYNNEI. The CDR3 bases are TGTGCCAGCAGTGACGATCTAGCGGGGGACAGCACAGATACGCAGTATTTT. It specifies CASSDDLAGDSTDTQYF.

The chain uses TRBV29-1 and TRBJ2-3, with D uncertain. Germline CDR1 reads SQVTM; CDR2 reads ANQGSEA. This CDR3 region has 14 residues. Trimming took 6 bases from V and 2 from J, leaving 15 bases between them. CDR3 loop: CSVAGQEYTDTQYF. The DNA for the CDR3 is TGCAGCGTCGCCGGGCAGGAATACACAGATACGCAGTATTTT.

The chain is built from TRBV3-1 and TRBJ2-2, with D perhaps matching TRBD1 (5 bases). The CDR3 spans 17 residues. Trimming took 4 bases from V and 2 from J, leaving 17 bases between them. The germline CDR1 and CDR2 sequences are LGHDT and YNNKEL (reference sequence). The CDR3 DNA follows: TGTGCCAGCAGCCTACAGGACAAGTCTTTTAACACCGGGGAGCTGTTTTTT. It yields the protein CASSLQDKSFNTGELFF.

This clonotype occurred a few times. This chain connects TRBV20-1 to TRBJ2-1; TRBD2 agrees at 9 bases. Germline trimming cut 5 bases from V and 8 bases from J; bases unmatched to any gene: 10. CDR1 DFQATT and CDR2 SNEGSKA come from the germline V gene (reference sequence). This CDR3 comprises 14 residues. CDR3 residues: CSAGRLAVDDEQFF. The CDR3 DNA follows: TGCAGTGCTGGTCGACTAGCGGTCGACGATGAGCAGTTCTTC.

This chain links TRBV7-2 with TRBJ2-3; D may be TRBD2 (6 bases). Germline CDR1 is SGHTA and CDR2 is FQGNSA. The CDR3 contains 15 residues. The ends were cut back, 3 bases at V and 3 bases at J, with 13 bases in the middle. CDR3: CASSFPAGPTDTQYF. The CDR3 DNA is TGTGCCAGCAGCTTCCCAGCGGGCCCTACAGATACGCAGTATTTT. Full variable domain (outside the CDR3, taken from reference TRBV7-2 and TRBJ2-3): GAGVSQSPSNKVTEKGKDVELRCDPISGHTALYWYRQSLGQGLEFLIYFQGNSAPDKSGLPSDRFSAERTGGSVSTLTIQRTQQEDSAVYLCASSFPAGPTDTQYFGPGTRLTVL.